Shown below are 10 T cell receptor beta chains from a single sample sequenced in a study of Ad26.COV2.S vaccination and SARS-CoV-2 variants listed by TCRdb under 2021. In light of the paper, this sample's treatment or condition label describes: some 19 received Ad26.COV2.S at low or high dose, single or two shots; 5 received placebo; per-sample allocation not given. Repertoires of vaccine and placebo recipients were sequenced from samples taken on day 63 after the first injection. Libraries came from the immunoSEQ multiplex PCR assay. TCRdb mirrors the immuneACCESS table, restricted to in-frame sequences. Some clones are absent from its copies; in checked studies, under half trace to an unresolved V gene, and the reason for the others is unknown. The sample includes roughly 420,000 clones, with about 88% observed a single time. The leading ten clones occupy approximately 2.5% of the sample. Sample: peripheral blood, taken in a trial of Ad26.COV2.S vaccine versus placebo. These receptors were taken from a person aged 18-65 years who received the Ad26.COV2.S COVID-19 vaccine or a placebo.

This rearrangement joins TRBV10-1 to TRBJ2-7; 12 nucleotides line up with TRBD2. CDR1 WNHNN and CDR2 SYGVQD come from the germline V gene (reference sequence). The CDR3 spans 19 residues. V trimming: 7 bases; J trimming: 2 bases; junction bases outside the gene matches: 18. The CDR3 spells CASMGTSGSWGNGTYEQYV. CDR3 bases: TGCGCCAGCATGGGGACTAGCGGGTCCTGGGGGAACGGGACCTACGAGCAGTACGTC.

V gene TRBV2 combines with J gene TRBJ2-2, with a possible D match to TRBD1 (6 bases). V was trimmed by 3 bases and J by 1 base, leaving 9 bases between them. The CDR3 extends over 15 amino acids. Germline CDR1 and CDR2: SNHLY and FYNNEI. CDR3: CASSDARGNTGELFF. DNA of the CDR3: TGTGCCAGCAGTGATGCCAGGGGGAACACCGGGGAGCTGTTTTTT.

This clone was seen a few times. This chain uses TRBV5-8 with TRBJ1-6, with D possibly being TRBD1 (5 bases). The V end was cut by 7 bases, the J end by 8 bases, with 22 bases between. Germline CDR1 and CDR2: SGHTS and YDEGEE. CDR3 length: 16 residues. CDR3 nucleotide sequence: TGTGCCAGCGAGCACTCAGCGGGGCCGGCGGATTCACCCCTCCACTTT. Its protein product is CASEHSAGPADSPLHF.

The rearrangement joins TRBV5-1 to TRBJ1-6, with D uncertain. The germline CDR1 and CDR2 sequences are SGHRS and YFSETQ. Deletions cut 4 bases from V and 3 bases from J, with 17 bases between. The CDR3 spans 17 residues. The CDR3 region is CASSPDPHGSYNSPLHF. CDR3 nucleotide sequence: TGCGCCAGCAGCCCGGACCCCCACGGGAGCTATAATTCACCCCTCCACTTT.

This sequence joins TRBV7-9 and TRBJ1-1; D unclear. The CDR3 is 14 residues long. Trimming pared 0 bases from V and 5 bases from J, leaving 10 bases between. Germline CDR1 is SEHNR and CDR2 is FQNEAQ (reference sequence). CDR3 in amino acids: CASSLARASTEAFF. CDR3 DNA: TGTGCCAGCAGCTTAGCGCGGGCCTCTACTGAAGCTTTCTTT. The variable domain in full, with the rest retrieved from reference TRBV7-9 and TRBJ1-1, is DTGVSQNPRHKITKRGQNVTFRCDPISEHNRLYWYRQTLGQGPEFLTYFQNEAQLEKSRLLSDRFSAERPKGSFSTLEIQRTEQGDSAMYLCASSLARASTEAFFGQGTRLTVV.

CDR3 sequence: CASSQGFFGYTF. CDR3 bases: TGTGCCAGCAGTCAGGGTTTTTTCGGCTACACCTTC. V and J are TRBV12-3 or TRBV12-4 and TRBJ1-2, with D possibly being TRBD1 (5 bases). V was pared by 5 bases and J by 8 bases, with 12 bases between. The CDR3 covers 12 residues.

V gene TRBV10-2 combines with J gene TRBJ2-5; D is unclear. This CDR3 comprises 11 residues. Trimming left V 1 base short and J 5 bases short, with 2 bases between. Germline CDR1 and CDR2: WSHSY and SAAADI. This CDR3 is CASSEYETQYF. Written as DNA, the CDR3 is TGCGCCAGCAGTGAGTACGAGACCCAGTACTTC.

The CDR3 spells CASSWGLHGELFF. In nucleotides, the CDR3 is TGCGCCAGCAGCTGGGGCTTACACGGGGAGCTGTTTTTT. The V gene is TRBV5-1, the J gene TRBJ2-2, with a tentative D call TRBD1 (5 bases). Trimming cost V 3 bases and J 7 bases, with 10 bases left between them. The germline gives CDR1 SGHRS, CDR2 YFSETQ. The length of the CDR3 is 13 residues.

The V gene is TRBV9, the J gene TRBJ1-2; 7 positions match TRBD1. CDR1 is SGDLS, CDR2 YYNGEE, per germline. The CDR3 is 16 residues long. Unmatched junction bases numbered 13, after V lost 0 bases and J lost 8 bases. The CDR3 region is CASSVDPGGDVYGYTF. CDR3 coding DNA: TGTGCCAGCAGCGTAGATCCAGGGGGGGACGTGTACGGCTACACCTTC.

This clone has a single count. The chain uses TRBV2 and TRBJ1-1; D remains unclear. Germline V gene data show CDR1 as SNHLY and CDR2 as FYNNEI. There are 13 residues in the CDR3. Trimming removed 11 bases from V and 4 bases from J, with 17 bases in between. The CDR3 loop is CAGTAEKLTEAFF. CDR3 sequence (DNA): TGTGCCGGCACGGCAGAGAAACTCACTGAAGCTTTCTTT.